This T cell receptor (beta chain) was sequenced during a study of T cells in Graves' hyperthyroidism and ophthalmopathy. Study-wide points: Blood also contained most expanded thyroid clonotypes above 0.001.

RNA transcripts provided the source from which TCR beta CDR3 regions were amplified. With the HTBI primer set, the TCR CDR3 went through a first round of RT-PCR. TCRdb reprocessed the multiplex PCR reads with MiXCR, giving one entry per CDR3 protein. The table lists some 490,000 distinct CDR3 sequences, approximately 23% of them singletons, with 45% to 50% in the top ten. In the case of this clonotype: Antigen unknown. Germline and junction disagree at one end, which may indicate a read error.

Germline lookup yields CDR1 SGHTA and CDR2 FQGNSA. This CDR3 comprises 18 residues. This TCR derives from a woman in her 70s with Graves' ophthalmopathy. The sequencing input was blood. The V call is TRBV7-2, the J call TRBJ2-2; D assignment may be TRBD1 or TRBD2 (5 bases each). CDR3 residues: CASSQRQSSAANTGELLF. CDR3 nucleotides: TGTGCCAGCAGCCAGCGACAGAGTAGCGCCGCGAACACCGGGGAGCTGTTGTTT.